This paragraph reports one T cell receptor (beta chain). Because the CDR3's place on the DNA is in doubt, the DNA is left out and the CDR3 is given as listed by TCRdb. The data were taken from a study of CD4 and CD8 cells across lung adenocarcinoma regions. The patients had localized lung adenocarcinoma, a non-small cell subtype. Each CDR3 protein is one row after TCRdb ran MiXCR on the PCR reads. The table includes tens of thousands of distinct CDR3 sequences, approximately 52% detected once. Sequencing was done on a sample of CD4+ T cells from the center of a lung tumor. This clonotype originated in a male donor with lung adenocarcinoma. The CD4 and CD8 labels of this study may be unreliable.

The CDR3: CASSEGKGWGSGSNDQSF. V gene TRBV6-1 combines with J gene TRBJ2-6; TRBD1 is taken as the D call from the table, unchecked against the DNA. Germline-derived CDR1 and CDR2 are MNHNS and SASEGT. The CDR3 region is 18 residues in length, termini included.